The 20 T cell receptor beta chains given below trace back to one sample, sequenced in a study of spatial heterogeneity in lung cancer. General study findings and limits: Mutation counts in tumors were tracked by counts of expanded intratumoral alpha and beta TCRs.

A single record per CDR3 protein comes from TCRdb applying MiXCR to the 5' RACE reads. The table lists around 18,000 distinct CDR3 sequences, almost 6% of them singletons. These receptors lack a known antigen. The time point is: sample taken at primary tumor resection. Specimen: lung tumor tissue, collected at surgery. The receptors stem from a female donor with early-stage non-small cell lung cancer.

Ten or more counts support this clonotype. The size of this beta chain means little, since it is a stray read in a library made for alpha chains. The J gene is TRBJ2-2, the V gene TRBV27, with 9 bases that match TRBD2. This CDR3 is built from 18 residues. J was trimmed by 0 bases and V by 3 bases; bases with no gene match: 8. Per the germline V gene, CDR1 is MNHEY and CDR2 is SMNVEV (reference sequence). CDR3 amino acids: CASSFLPPSGANTGELFF. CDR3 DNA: TGTGCCAGCAGTTTCCTCCCACCTAGCGGGGCGAACACCGGGGAGCTGTTTTTT.

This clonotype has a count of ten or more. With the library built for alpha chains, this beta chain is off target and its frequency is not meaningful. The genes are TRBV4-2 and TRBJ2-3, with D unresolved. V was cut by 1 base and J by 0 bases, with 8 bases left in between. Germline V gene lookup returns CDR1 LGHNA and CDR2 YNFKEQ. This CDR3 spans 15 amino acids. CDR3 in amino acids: CASSQAGSSTDTQYF. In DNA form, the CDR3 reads TGTGCCAGCAGCCAAGCCGGATCTAGCACAGATACGCAGTATTTT.

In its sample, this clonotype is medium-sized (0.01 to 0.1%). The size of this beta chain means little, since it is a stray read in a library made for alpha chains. For the CDR3, the DNA is TGTGCCAGCAGAAATACAGCGTGGACTAATGAAAAACTGTTTTTT. Protein product: CASRNTAWTNEKLFF. The chain is built from TRBV2 and TRBJ1-4; D uncertain. Germline CDR1 SNHLY, CDR2 FYNNEI. Trimming cost V 6 bases and J 2 bases, with 13 bases left between them. The CDR3 has 15 residues.

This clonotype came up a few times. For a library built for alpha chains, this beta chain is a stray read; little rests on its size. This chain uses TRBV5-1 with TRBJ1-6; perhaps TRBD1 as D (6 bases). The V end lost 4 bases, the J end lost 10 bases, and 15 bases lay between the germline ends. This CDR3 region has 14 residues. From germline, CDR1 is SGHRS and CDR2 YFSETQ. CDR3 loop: CASSQDRGPSPLHF. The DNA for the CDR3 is TGCGCCAGCAGCCAGGACAGAGGACCCTCACCCCTCCACTTT.

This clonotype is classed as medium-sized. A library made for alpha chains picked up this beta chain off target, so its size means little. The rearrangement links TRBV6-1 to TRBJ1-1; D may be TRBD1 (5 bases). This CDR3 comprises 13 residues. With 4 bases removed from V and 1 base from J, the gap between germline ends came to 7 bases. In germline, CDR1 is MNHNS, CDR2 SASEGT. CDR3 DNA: TGTGCCAGCAGTGGGGGGGAGAACACTGAAGCTTTCTTT. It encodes CASSGGENTEAFF.

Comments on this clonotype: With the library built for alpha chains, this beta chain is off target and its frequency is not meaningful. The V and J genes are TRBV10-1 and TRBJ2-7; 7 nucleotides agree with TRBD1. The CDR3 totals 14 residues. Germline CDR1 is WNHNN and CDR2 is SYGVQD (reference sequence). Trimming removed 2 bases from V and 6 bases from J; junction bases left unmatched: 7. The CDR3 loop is CASSETGAFREQYF. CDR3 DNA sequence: TGCGCCAGCAGTGAGACAGGGGCATTCCGCGAGCAGTACTTC.

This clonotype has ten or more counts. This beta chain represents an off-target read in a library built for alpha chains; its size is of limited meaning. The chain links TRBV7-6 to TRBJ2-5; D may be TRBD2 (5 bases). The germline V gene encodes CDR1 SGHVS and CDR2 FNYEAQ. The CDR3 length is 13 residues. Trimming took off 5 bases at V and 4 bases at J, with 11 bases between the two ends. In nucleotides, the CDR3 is TGTGCCAGCAGCGGAGAGCGGCGAGAGACCCAGTACTTC. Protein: CASSGERRETQYF. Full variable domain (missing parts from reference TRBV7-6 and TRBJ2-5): GAGVSQSPRYKVTKRGQDVALRCDPISGHVSLYWYRQALGQGPEFLTYFNYEAQQDKSGLPNDRFSAERPEGSISTLTIQRTEQRDSAMYRCASSGERRETQYFGPGTRLLVL.

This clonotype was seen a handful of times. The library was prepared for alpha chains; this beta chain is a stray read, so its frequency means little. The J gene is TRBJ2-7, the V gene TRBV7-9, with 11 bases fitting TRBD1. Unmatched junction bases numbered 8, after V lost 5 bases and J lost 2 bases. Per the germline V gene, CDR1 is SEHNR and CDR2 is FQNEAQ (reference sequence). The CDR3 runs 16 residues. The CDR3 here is CASSATGTGGAYEQYF. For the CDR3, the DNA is TGTGCCAGCAGCGCCACCGGGACAGGGGGGGCCTACGAGCAGTACTTC.

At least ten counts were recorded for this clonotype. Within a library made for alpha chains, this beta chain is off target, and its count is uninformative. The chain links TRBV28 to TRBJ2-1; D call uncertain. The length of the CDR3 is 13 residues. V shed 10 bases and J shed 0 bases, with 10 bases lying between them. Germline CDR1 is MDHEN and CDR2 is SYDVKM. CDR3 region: CATRANSYNEQFF. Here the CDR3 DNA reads TGTGCCACCCGGGCTAACTCCTACAATGAGCAGTTCTTC.

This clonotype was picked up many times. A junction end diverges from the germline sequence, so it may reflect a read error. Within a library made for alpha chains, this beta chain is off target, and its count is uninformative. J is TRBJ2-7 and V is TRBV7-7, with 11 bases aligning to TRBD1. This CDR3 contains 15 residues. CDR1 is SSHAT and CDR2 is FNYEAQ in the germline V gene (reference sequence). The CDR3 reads CASSPGTGGTYEQYF. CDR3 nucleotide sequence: TGTGCTAGCAGCCCCGGGACAGGGGGAACCTACGAGCAGTACTTC.

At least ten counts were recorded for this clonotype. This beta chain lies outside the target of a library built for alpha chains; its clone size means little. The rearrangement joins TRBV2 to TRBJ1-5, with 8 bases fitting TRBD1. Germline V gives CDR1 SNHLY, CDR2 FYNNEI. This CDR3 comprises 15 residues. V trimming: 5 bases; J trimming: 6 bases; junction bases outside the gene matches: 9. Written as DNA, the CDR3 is TGTGCCAGCAGTCGCGGACAGGGCCTTCTTCAGCCCCAGCATTTT. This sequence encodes CASSRGQGLLQPQHF.

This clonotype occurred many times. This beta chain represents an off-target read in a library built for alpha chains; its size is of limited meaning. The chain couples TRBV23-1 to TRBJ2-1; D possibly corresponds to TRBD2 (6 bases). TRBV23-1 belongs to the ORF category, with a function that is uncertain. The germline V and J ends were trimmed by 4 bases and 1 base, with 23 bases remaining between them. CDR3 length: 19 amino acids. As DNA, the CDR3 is TGCGCCAGCAGTCGATCGCCGGGTAGCCGACTAGGGTCCTACAATGAGCAGTTCTTC. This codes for CASSRSPGSRLGSYNEQFF.

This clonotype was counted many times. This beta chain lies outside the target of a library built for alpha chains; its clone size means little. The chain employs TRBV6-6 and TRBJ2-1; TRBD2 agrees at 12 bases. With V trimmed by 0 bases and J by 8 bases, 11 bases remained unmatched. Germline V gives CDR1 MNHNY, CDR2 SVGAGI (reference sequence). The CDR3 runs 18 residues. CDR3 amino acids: CASSYSTVLAGGSDEQFF. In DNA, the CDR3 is TGTGCCAGCAGTTACTCGACGGTCCTAGCGGGAGGGAGTGATGAGCAGTTCTTC.

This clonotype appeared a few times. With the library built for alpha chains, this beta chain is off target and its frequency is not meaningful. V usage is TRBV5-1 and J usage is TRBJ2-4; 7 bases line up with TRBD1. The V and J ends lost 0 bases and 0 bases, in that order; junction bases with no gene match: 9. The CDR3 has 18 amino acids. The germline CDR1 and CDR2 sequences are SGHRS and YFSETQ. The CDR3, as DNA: TGCGCCAGCAGCTTGGAAGGGACAGCAGCCTTAGCCAAAAACATTCAGTACTTC. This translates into CASSLEGTAALAKNIQYF.

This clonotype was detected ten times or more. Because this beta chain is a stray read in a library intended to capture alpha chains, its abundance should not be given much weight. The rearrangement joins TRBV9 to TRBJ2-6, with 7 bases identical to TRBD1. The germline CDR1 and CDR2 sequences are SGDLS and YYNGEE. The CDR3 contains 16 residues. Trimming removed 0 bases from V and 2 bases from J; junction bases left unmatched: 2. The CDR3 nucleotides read TGTGCCAGCAGCGTAGTAGGGGGCGCTGGGGCCAACGTCCTGACTTTC. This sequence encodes CASSVVGGAGANVLTF.

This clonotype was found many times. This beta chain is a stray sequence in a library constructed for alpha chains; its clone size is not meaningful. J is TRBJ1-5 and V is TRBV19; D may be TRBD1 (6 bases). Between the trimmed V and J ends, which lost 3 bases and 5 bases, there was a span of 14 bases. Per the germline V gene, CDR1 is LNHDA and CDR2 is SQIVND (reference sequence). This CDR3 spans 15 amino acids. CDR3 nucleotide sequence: TGTGCCAGTAGTATTGGTAAGGGGGGCGATCAGCCCCAGCATTTT. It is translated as CASSIGKGGDQPQHF. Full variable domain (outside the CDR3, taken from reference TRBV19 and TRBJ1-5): DGGITQSPKYLFRKEGQNVTLSCEQNLNHDAMYWYRQDPGQGLRLIYYSQIVNDFQKGDIAEGYSVSREKKESFPLTVTSAQKNPTAFYLCASSIGKGGDQPQHFGDGTRLSIL.

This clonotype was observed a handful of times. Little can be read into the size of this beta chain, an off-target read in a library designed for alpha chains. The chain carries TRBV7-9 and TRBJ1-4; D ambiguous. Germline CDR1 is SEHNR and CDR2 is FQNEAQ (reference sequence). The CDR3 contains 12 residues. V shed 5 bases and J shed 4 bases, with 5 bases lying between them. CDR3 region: CASSGDNEKLFF. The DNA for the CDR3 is TGTGCCAGCAGCGGAGATAATGAAAAACTGTTTTTT.

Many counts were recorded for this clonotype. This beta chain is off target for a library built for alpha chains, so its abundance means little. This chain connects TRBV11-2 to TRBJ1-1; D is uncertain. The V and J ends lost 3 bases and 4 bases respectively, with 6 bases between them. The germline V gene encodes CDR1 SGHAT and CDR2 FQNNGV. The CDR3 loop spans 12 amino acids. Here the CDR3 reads CASSFRGTEAFF. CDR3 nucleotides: TGTGCCAGCAGCTTTCGGGGCACTGAAGCTTTCTTT. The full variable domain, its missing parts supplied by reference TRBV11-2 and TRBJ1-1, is EAGVAQSPRYKIIEKRQSVAFWCNPISGHATLYWYQQILGQGPKLLIQFQNNGVVDDSQLPKDRFSAERLKGVDSTLKIQPAKLEDSAVYLCASSFRGTEAFFGQGTRLTVV.

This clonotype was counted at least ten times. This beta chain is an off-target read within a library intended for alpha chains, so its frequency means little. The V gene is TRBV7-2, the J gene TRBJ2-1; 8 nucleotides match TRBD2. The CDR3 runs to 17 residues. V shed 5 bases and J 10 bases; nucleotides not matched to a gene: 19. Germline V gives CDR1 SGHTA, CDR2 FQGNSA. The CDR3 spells CASSQFIAGGDNREQFF. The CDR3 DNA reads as TGTGCCAGCAGCCAATTTATCGCCGGGGGGGACAATAGGGAGCAGTTCTTC.

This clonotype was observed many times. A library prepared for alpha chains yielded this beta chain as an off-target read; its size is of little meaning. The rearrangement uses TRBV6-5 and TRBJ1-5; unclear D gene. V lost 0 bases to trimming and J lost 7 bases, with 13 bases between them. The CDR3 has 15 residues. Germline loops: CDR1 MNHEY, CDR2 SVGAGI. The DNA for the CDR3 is TGTGCCAGCAGTTACTCGATCGCGGCACGGCAGCCCCAGCATTTT. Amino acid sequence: CASSYSIAARQPQHF.